The 10 T cell receptor beta chains reported below all come from one sample, sequenced in a study of identical twins. Each CDR3 protein is one row after TCRdb ran MiXCR on the 5' RACE reads. The sample lists around 690,000 distinct CDR3 sequences, 21% occurring once. These same records also appear under a second study, on T cells expressing NK-cell markers.

Sample: PBMCs. The receptors here all came from a young woman in good health.

This clonotype showed up many times. The chain combines TRBV19 with TRBJ2-1, with a tentative D call TRBD2 (6 bases). CDR1 and CDR2 from the germline V gene are LNHDA and SQIVND (reference sequence). Trimming stripped 10 bases from V and 0 bases from J, with 10 bases between. The CDR3 loop spans 13 amino acids. Written as DNA, the CDR3 is TGTGCCACTATCGGGAGCTCCTACAATGAGCAGTTCTTC. Its protein product is CATIGSSYNEQFF.

The rearrangement joins TRBV5-1 to TRBJ2-4; 12 nucleotides align to TRBD2. CDR3 length: 18 amino acids. The germline CDR1 and CDR2 sequences are SGHRS and YFSETQ. V gave up 3 bases and J gave up 2 bases; unmatched junction bases: 9. The CDR3 nucleotides are TGCGCCAGCAGCTCCGGGACTAGCGGGCTTAAATCCAAAAACATTCAGTACTTC. Translated, it gives CASSSGTSGLKSKNIQYF.

This clonotype has a count of ten or more. The chain is built from TRBV11-2 and TRBJ2-5; 12 bases fit TRBD2. The CDR3 totals 17 residues. CDR1 SGHAT and CDR2 FQNNGV come from the germline V gene. The junction had 6 bases not matched to a gene; V was cut back by 2 bases and J by 2 bases. The CDR3 here is CASSLLAGGPSQETQYF. The CDR3 DNA reads as TGTGCCAGCAGCTTACTAGCGGGGGGGCCGAGTCAAGAGACCCAGTACTTC.

The rearrangement joins TRBV4-2 to TRBJ2-5, with D unresolved. The CDR3 contains 15 residues. Trimming cost V 0 bases and J 7 bases, with 15 bases left between them. The germline gives CDR1 LGHNA, CDR2 YNFKEQ. The CDR3 DNA sequence: TGTGCCAGCAGCCAAGATCCCAATCGTGGGGTGACCCAGTACTTC. This encodes CASSQDPNRGVTQYF.

The sample holds a few counts of this clonotype. The chain couples TRBV10-3 to TRBJ1-5, with D perhaps TRBD1 (5 bases). The ends were cut back, 6 bases at V and 3 bases at J, with 9 bases in the middle. The CDR3 covers 13 residues. Germline loops: CDR1 ENHRY, CDR2 SYGVKD. The CDR3 is CAISQGANQPQHF. CDR3 sequence (DNA): TGTGCCATCAGCCAGGGTGCCAATCAGCCCCAGCATTTT.

This sequence joins TRBV7-9 and TRBJ2-3; the match to TRBD1 covers 7 bases. CDR1 and CDR2 from the germline V gene are SEHNR and FQNEAQ (reference sequence). The CDR3 is 16 residues long. After removal of 6 bases from V and 2 bases from J, the junction contained 11 bases not matched to a gene. The CDR3: CASSAKRDRLTDTQYF. CDR3 bases: TGTGCCAGCAGTGCTAAACGGGACAGACTCACAGATACGCAGTATTTT.

The V call is TRBV9, the J call TRBJ2-6; D tentatively reads TRBD1 or TRBD2 (5 bases each). CDR1 is SGDLS, CDR2 YYNGEE, per germline. Trimming shortened V by 4 bases and J by 0 bases, and 11 bases separated the two germline ends. The CDR3 sequence is 16 residues long. CDR3 amino acids: CASSPSGGSGANVLTF. CDR3 nucleotide sequence: TGTGCCAGCAGCCCGTCTGGGGGCTCTGGGGCCAACGTCCTGACTTTC.

This chain uses TRBV20-1 with TRBJ2-3; a weak D match, TRBD2 (5 bases). Deletions cut 6 bases from V and 2 bases from J, with 15 bases between. This CDR3 has 14 residues. Germline CDR1 reads DFQATT; CDR2 reads SNEGSKA (reference sequence). The DNA for the CDR3 is TGCAGTGCCTATACTAGAACTTACACAGATACGCAGTATTTT. This gives the protein CSAYTRTYTDTQYF.

This chain uses TRBV20-1 with TRBJ2-1; the match to TRBD2 covers 11 bases. This CDR3 contains 14 residues. Trimming cost V 6 bases and J 6 bases; bases outside gene matches: 7. CDR1 DFQATT and CDR2 SNEGSKA come from the germline V gene (reference sequence). The CDR3, as DNA: TGCAGTGCGCGTACTAGCGGGAGTCTCAATGAGCAGTTCTTC. It translates to CSARTSGSLNEQFF.

The sample holds a few counts of this clonotype. CDR3 nucleotides: TGTGCCAGCGGATCGAATTACGAGCAGTACTTC. Protein: CASGSNYEQYF. V is TRBV2 and J is TRBJ2-7; D ambiguous. The CDR3 is 11 residues long. In germline, CDR1 is SNHLY, CDR2 FYNNEI. V shed 8 bases and J shed 4 bases, with 9 bases lying between them.